This T cell receptor (beta chain) was retrieved from a study of OX40 agonist ivuxolimab in advanced cancers. With V trimmed by 4 bases and J by 4 bases, 4 bases remained unmatched. From germline, CDR1 is SGHRS and CDR2 YFSETQ. The CDR3 has 15 amino acids. Generated by immunoSEQ multiplex PCR, the TCRdb table keeps only in-frame clones and is missing some. The sample carries some 90,000 clones, around nine tenths recorded once. This TCR came from an adult with an advanced solid tumor such as melanoma, head and neck, liver or kidney cancer. The input for sequencing was CD4+ or CD8+ T cells sorted from blood, taken in a trial of the OX40 agonist ivuxolimab. The chain is built from TRBV5-1 and TRBJ1-4, with 10 positions matching TRBD1. The CDR3 DNA reads as TGCGCCAGCAGCCCCCGGACAGGGGGTAATGAAAAACTGTTTTTT. It yields the protein CASSPRTGGNEKLFF.